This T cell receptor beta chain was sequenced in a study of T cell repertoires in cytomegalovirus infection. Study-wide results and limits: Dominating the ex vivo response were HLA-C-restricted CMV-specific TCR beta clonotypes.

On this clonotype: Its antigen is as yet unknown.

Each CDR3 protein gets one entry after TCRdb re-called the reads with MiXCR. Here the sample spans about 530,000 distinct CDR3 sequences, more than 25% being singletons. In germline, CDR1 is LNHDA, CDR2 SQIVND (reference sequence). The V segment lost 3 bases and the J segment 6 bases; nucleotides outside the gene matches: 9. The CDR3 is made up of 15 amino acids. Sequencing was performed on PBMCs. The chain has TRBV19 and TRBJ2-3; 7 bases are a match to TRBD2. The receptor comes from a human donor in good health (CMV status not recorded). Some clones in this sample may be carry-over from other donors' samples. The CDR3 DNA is TGTGCCAGTAGTATCGGACTAGTAGGGCGGGATACGCAGTATTTT. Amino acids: CASSIGLVGRDTQYF.